The following is a T cell receptor (beta chain) sequence with its context. What it recognizes is unknown. The sample is drawn from a study of cytomegalovirus exposure and HLA in healthy donors. Germline V CDR1 and CDR2: KGHSH, LQKENI. Trimming removed 2 bases from V and 4 bases from J, with 8 bases in between. The CDR3 is 13 residues long. Study-wide points: As a later analysis showed, a missense DCLRE1C variant was linked to trimming of TCR beta V- and J-genes. Later work found that TCR association rates differed between HLA loci; DRB1 had the most and HLA-C the fewest.

It was with 60 Vbeta and 13 Jbeta primers that the PCR ran. Repertoires were generated with immunoSEQ multiplex PCR, while TCRdb's copy carries only in-frame clones and drops some. This sample has roughly 120,000 clones, with over 60% found just once. What was sequenced was PBMCs. This sequence joins TRBV18 and TRBJ1-1; D is ambiguous. The TCR sequence derives from a woman between 40 and 55 years old in good health and CMV-seropositive. This chain's CDR3 is CASSPSDTTEAFF. The CDR3 DNA is TGTGCCAGCTCACCATCAGACACCACTGAAGCTTTCTTT.